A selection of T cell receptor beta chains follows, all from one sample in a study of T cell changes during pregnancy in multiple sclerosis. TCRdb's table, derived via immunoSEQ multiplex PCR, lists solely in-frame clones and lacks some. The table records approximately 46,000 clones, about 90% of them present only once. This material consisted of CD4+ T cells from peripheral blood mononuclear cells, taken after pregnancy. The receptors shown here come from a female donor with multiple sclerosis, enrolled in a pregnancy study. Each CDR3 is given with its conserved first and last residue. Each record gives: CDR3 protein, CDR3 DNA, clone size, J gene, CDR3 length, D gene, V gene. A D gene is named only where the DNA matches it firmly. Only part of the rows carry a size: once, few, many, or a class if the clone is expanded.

CDR3: CASSPGTANLNEQFF
DNA: TGTGCCAGCTCACCAGGGACAGCAAATCTGAATGAGCAGTTCTTC
size: -
J: TRBJ2-1
length: 15
D: TRBD1
V: TRBV18

CDR3: CASSLEATADTQYF
DNA: TGTGCCAGCAGCTTGGAAGCCACGGCAGATACGCAGTATTTT
size: -
J: TRBJ2-3
length: 14
D: -
V: TRBV5-4

CDR3: CASSIGTKIEQFF
DNA: TGTGCCAGTAGTATAGGGACTAAGATTGAGCAGTTCTTC
size: -
J: TRBJ2-1
length: 13
D: -
V: TRBV19

CDR3: CASSPNGQPVTEAFF
DNA: TGTGCCAGCAGTCCTAACGGACAGCCGGTCACTGAAGCTTTCTTT
size: -
J: TRBJ1-1
length: 15
D: -
V: TRBV28

CDR3: CASSRYRDRGEETQYF
DNA: TGTGCCAGCAGCCGCTACCGGGACAGGGGAGAAGAGACCCAGTACTTC
size: -
J: TRBJ2-5
length: 16
D: TRBD1
V: TRBV7-2

CDR3: CSATAEKLFF
DNA: TGCAGTGCGACAGCGGAAAAACTGTTTTTT
size: -
J: TRBJ1-4
length: 10
D: -
V: TRBV20-1

CDR3: CASSWPLAGSNNEQFF
DNA: TGCGCCAGCAGCTGGCCACTAGCGGGGAGCAACAATGAGCAGTTCTTC
size: -
J: TRBJ2-1
length: 16
D: TRBD2
V: TRBV5-1

CDR3: CASAKEGVNTEAFF
DNA: TGCGCCAGCGCAAAAGAGGGGGTGAACACTGAAGCTTTCTTT
size: -
J: TRBJ1-1
length: 14
D: -
V: TRBV5-1

CDR3: CASSPRFRRHNEQFF
DNA: TGTGCCAGCAGCCCCCGATTCAGGCGCCACAATGAGCAGTTCTTC
size: once
J: TRBJ2-1
length: 15
D: -
V: TRBV7-6

CDR3: CASSPIGGFNYGYTF
DNA: TGTGCCAGCTCTCCTATTGGGGGGTTCAACTATGGCTACACCTTC
size: once
J: TRBJ1-2
length: 15
D: -
V: TRBV18

CDR3: CASSRQGGQPQHF
DNA: TGTGCCAGCAGCCGACAGGGGGGTCAGCCCCAGCATTTT
size: -
J: TRBJ1-5
length: 13
D: TRBD1
V: TRBV6-5

CDR3: CASSPRLAIGGEQYF
DNA: TGTGCCAGCAGCCCTAGACTAGCCATCGGGGGCGAGCAGTACTTC
size: -
J: TRBJ2-7
length: 15
D: TRBD2
V: TRBV7-9

CDR3: CASSIYGSYEQYF
DNA: TGTGCCAGCAGTATCTACGGGTCCTACGAGCAGTACTTC
size: -
J: TRBJ2-7
length: 13
D: -
V: TRBV2

CDR3: CASSYKLAGGGSGTGELFF
DNA: TGTGCCAGCAGCTACAAACTAGCGGGAGGCGGCAGCGGTACCGGGGAGCTGTTTTTT
size: -
J: TRBJ2-2
length: 19
D: TRBD2
V: TRBV7-2

CDR3: CASRSGSENEQFF
DNA: TGTGCCAGCAGGAGCGGGAGTGAGAATGAGCAGTTCTTC
size: -
J: TRBJ2-1
length: 13
D: TRBD2
V: TRBV6-6

CDR3: CASSFTHRGRGEQYF
DNA: TGTGCCAGCAGCTTTACCCACAGGGGGCGAGGAGAGCAGTACTTC
size: few
J: TRBJ2-7
length: 15
D: -
V: TRBV12-1

CDR3: CVSSTRGLSSYEQYF
DNA: TGTGTCAGCAGTACAAGGGGCCTGAGCTCCTACGAGCAGTACTTC
size: -
J: TRBJ2-7
length: 15
D: -
V: TRBV2

CDR3: CASSFPGQGIADTQYF
DNA: TGTGCCAGCAGTTTTCCGGGACAGGGCATCGCAGATACGCAGTATTTT
size: -
J: TRBJ2-3
length: 16
D: TRBD1
V: TRBV5-4

CDR3: CASSSRTSGRFYNEQFF
DNA: TGTGCCAGCAGCTCGCGGACTAGCGGGAGGTTCTACAATGAGCAGTTCTTC
size: -
J: TRBJ2-1
length: 17
D: TRBD2
V: TRBV7-2

CDR3: CASSFRDRGFYGYTF
DNA: TGTGCCAGCAGCTTCCGGGACAGGGGATTCTATGGCTACACCTTC
size: -
J: TRBJ1-2
length: 15
D: TRBD1
V: TRBV5-4

CDR3: CASNDRGGATNEKLFF
DNA: TGTGCCAGCAACGATAGGGGGGGAGCAACTAATGAAAAACTGTTTTTT
size: medium-sized
J: TRBJ1-4
length: 16
D: -
V: TRBV2

CDR3: CASSLVLAGYTGELFF
DNA: TGTGCCAGCAGCTTAGTTCTAGCGGGATACACCGGGGAGCTGTTTTTT
size: -
J: TRBJ2-2
length: 16
D: TRBD2
V: TRBV11-2

CDR3: CASSVAQAGKGNTIYF
DNA: TGTGCCAGCAGCGTAGCTCAGGCAGGGAAAGGAAACACCATATATTTT
size: -
J: TRBJ1-3
length: 16
D: -
V: TRBV9

CDR3: CASSVRGDSYNEQFF
DNA: TGTGCCAGCAGCGTACGGGGGGACTCCTACAATGAGCAGTTCTTC
size: few
J: TRBJ2-1
length: 15
D: TRBD2
V: TRBV9

CDR3: CASSLLDRNYEQYF
DNA: TGTGCCAGCAGCTTGCTGGACAGGAACTACGAGCAGTACTTC
size: -
J: TRBJ2-7
length: 14
D: TRBD1
V: TRBV5-6

CDR3: CASRLAGGPYNEQFF
DNA: TGTGCCAGCCGACTAGCGGGAGGGCCTTACAATGAGCAGTTCTTC
size: -
J: TRBJ2-1
length: 15
D: TRBD2
V: TRBV14

CDR3: CASSVLAGVTDTQYF
DNA: TGTGCCAGCAGTGTACTAGCGGGAGTGACAGATACGCAGTATTTT
size: -
J: TRBJ2-3
length: 15
D: TRBD2
V: TRBV25-1

CDR3: CASSHGLDRYNEQFF
DNA: TGCGCCAGCAGCCATGGACTAGACCGGTACAATGAGCAGTTCTTC
size: few
J: TRBJ2-1
length: 15
D: TRBD2
V: TRBV4-1

CDR3: CASRPLPGGGYGYTF
DNA: TGTGCCAGCAGACCCCTCCCGGGAGGGGGCTACGGCTACACCTTC
size: few
J: TRBJ1-2
length: 15
D: TRBD1
V: TRBV6-4

CDR3: CTSSQESVYGYTF
DNA: TGCACCAGCAGCCAGGAGAGCGTCTATGGCTACACCTTC
size: -
J: TRBJ1-2
length: 13
D: -
V: TRBV1

CDR3: CASSERQGLDTQYF
DNA: TGTGCCAGCAGTGAACGGCAGGGGTTAGATACGCAGTATTTT
size: -
J: TRBJ2-3
length: 14
D: -
V: TRBV2

CDR3: CASSRTGGAGANVLTF
DNA: TGTGCCAGTAGCCGGACAGGGGGCGCTGGGGCCAACGTCCTGACTTTC
size: -
J: TRBJ2-6
length: 16
D: TRBD1
V: TRBV19

CDR3: CASSLQKQETQYF
DNA: TGTGCCAGCTCACTACAGAAGCAAGAGACCCAGTACTTC
size: -
J: TRBJ2-5
length: 13
D: -
V: TRBV18

CDR3: CASSIPGTGNYGYTF
DNA: TGTGCCAGTAGTATACCGGGAACAGGGAACTATGGCTACACCTTC
size: -
J: TRBJ1-2
length: 15
D: -
V: TRBV19

CDR3: CASSFTGDRNEQFF
DNA: TGCGCCAGCAGCTTCACAGGCGACCGAAATGAGCAGTTCTTC
size: -
J: TRBJ2-1
length: 14
D: -
V: TRBV5-1

CDR3: CASSPQAGQETQYF
DNA: TGTGCCAGCAGCCCCCAGGCAGGCCAAGAGACCCAGTACTTC
size: -
J: TRBJ2-5
length: 14
D: -
V: TRBV7-2

CDR3: CASSYNPGQGTNEQFF
DNA: TGCGCCAGCAGTTATAACCCGGGACAGGGGACCAATGAGCAGTTCTTC
size: -
J: TRBJ2-1
length: 16
D: TRBD1
V: TRBV5-1

CDR3: CSAPVRYGYTF
DNA: TGCAGTGCACCGGTCCGCTATGGCTACACCTTC
size: -
J: TRBJ1-2
length: 11
D: -
V: TRBV20-1

CDR3: CASSFDRLGDEQFF
DNA: TGTGCCAGCAGCTTCGACAGGTTGGGCGATGAGCAGTTCTTC
size: -
J: TRBJ2-1
length: 14
D: -
V: TRBV11-2

CDR3: CASSLGTVANEKLFF
DNA: TGTGCCAGCTCGCTCGGGACAGTGGCAAATGAAAAACTGTTTTTT
size: -
J: TRBJ1-4
length: 15
D: TRBD1
V: TRBV18

CDR3: CASSRDWGYTF
DNA: TGTGCCAGCAGCAGGGATTGGGGCTACACCTTC
size: -
J: TRBJ1-2
length: 11
D: -
V: TRBV6-1